One and the same sample provided the 27 T cell receptor beta chains below, sequenced in a study of Ad26.COV2.S vaccination and SARS-CoV-2 variants. The protocol was immunoSEQ multiplex PCR, while the TCRdb copy is restricted to in-frame clones and leaves out a portion. The table records around 450,000 clones, approximately 90% of them present only once. Treatment of the sample: about 20 received Ad26.COV2.S at low or high dose, single or two shots; five or six received placebo; per-sample allocation not given. Sampling happened 63 days after the first vaccine or placebo injection. This material consisted of peripheral blood, taken in a trial of Ad26.COV2.S vaccine versus placebo. Source of these receptors: a person aged 18-60 years who received the Ad26.COV2.S COVID-19 vaccine or a placebo.

In its sample, this clone was seen once. V usage is TRBV5-4 and J usage is TRBJ1-2; 10 bases fit TRBD1. V lost 0 bases, J lost 6 bases, and 2 bases stayed unmatched. CDR1 is SGHNT, CDR2 YYREEE, per germline (reference sequence). The CDR3 sequence is 14 residues long. The CDR3 nucleotides read TGTGCCAGCAGCTTGGGGACAGGGGGGAATGGCTACACCTTC. Protein product: CASSLGTGGNGYTF.

The chain couples TRBV29-1 to TRBJ2-7, with D possibly called TRBD1 or TRBD2 (5 bases each). This CDR3 is 14 amino acids long. The germline V gene encodes CDR1 SQVTM and CDR2 ANQGSEA. V was clipped by 0 bases and J by 6 bases, with 15 bases between them. The CDR3 protein is CSVEDPGAGLEQYF. CDR3 DNA: TGCAGCGTTGAAGACCCCGGGGCAGGGCTCGAGCAGTACTTC.

V usage is TRBV7-3 and J usage is TRBJ2-1, with D perhaps being TRBD1 or TRBD2 (5 bases each). The CDR3 has 15 residues. Trimming removed 6 bases from V and 7 bases from J, with 19 bases in between. CDR1 and CDR2 (germline): SGHTA, FQGTGA. This CDR3 is CASRSPQGVMNEQFF. Written as DNA, the CDR3 is TGTGCCAGCAGGTCTCCCCAGGGAGTCATGAATGAGCAGTTCTTC.

The chain employs TRBV4-2 and TRBJ1-1; a possible D gene is TRBD1 (5 bases). The V end was cut by 0 bases, the J end by 6 bases, with 14 bases between. The germline V gene encodes CDR1 LGHNA and CDR2 YNFKEQ. The CDR3 contains 15 residues. The CDR3 loop reads CASSQDLGGIAEAFF. The DNA of the CDR3 is TGTGCCAGCAGCCAAGATCTTGGGGGGATCGCTGAAGCTTTCTTT.

The CDR3 protein is CASSTIAGYNEQFF. CDR3 nucleotides: TGTGCCAGTAGTACCATAGCGGGGTACAATGAGCAGTTCTTC. The J gene is TRBJ2-1, the V gene TRBV19, with TRBD2 matching over 8 bases. The CDR3 is 14 residues long. V lost 4 bases, J lost 4 bases, and 3 bases stayed unmatched. Germline V gene data show CDR1 as LNHDA and CDR2 as SQIVND (reference sequence).

Concerning this clone: A junction boundary mismatches the germline segment, possibly from a read error. The rearrangement links TRBV20-1 to TRBJ2-1, with D perhaps matching TRBD2 (6 bases). Germline-derived CDR1 and CDR2 are DFQATT and SNEGSKA (reference sequence). The CDR3 runs 11 residues. The DNA for the CDR3 is TGCAGTGCTAGAGTCAATGGGACTCCACTCTTC. This encodes CSARVNGTPLF.

This chain joins TRBV12-3 or TRBV12-4 and TRBJ2-2; D possibly corresponds to TRBD2 (5 bases). The CDR3 runs 13 residues. Trimming stripped 2 bases from V and 7 bases from J, with 8 bases between. This CDR3 is CASSLIGVGELFF. CDR3 nucleotide sequence: TGTGCCAGCAGTTTAATCGGGGTCGGGGAGCTGTTTTTT.

This sequence joins TRBV25-1 and TRBJ1-5, with no clear D. The CDR3 totals 13 residues. V lost 5 bases to trimming and J lost 9 bases, with 14 bases between them. Germline assignment: CDR1 MGHDK and CDR2 SYGVNS. The CDR3 spells CASSRSRDSPQHF. In nucleotides, the CDR3 is TGTGCCAGCAGTAGGTCACGGGATTCGCCCCAGCATTTT.

This rearrangement joins TRBV5-6 to TRBJ1-2, with 9 bases lining up with TRBD1. The CDR3 runs to 16 residues. J gave up 7 bases and V 0 bases, and 10 bases lay outside the gene matches. Germline-derived CDR1 and CDR2 are SGHDT and YYEEEE. The CDR3 region has the DNA TGTGCCAGCAGCTTGGGGGACAGGGTGGGTGAGGCTGGCTACACCTTC. Protein: CASSLGDRVGEAGYTF.

The chain carries TRBV4-2 and TRBJ1-4, with D maybe TRBD1 (5 bases). The CDR3 has 14 residues. Deletions cut 4 bases from V and 5 bases from J, with 11 bases between. Germline values: CDR1 LGHNA, CDR2 YNFKEQ. CDR3 sequence (DNA): TGTGCCAGCAGCCCGGGACGGCTAAATGAAAAACTGTTTTTT. Its protein product is CASSPGRLNEKLFF.

This clone was seen only once. V and J are TRBV5-4 and TRBJ2-5, with 7 bases lining up with TRBD1. Germline values: CDR1 SGHNT, CDR2 YYREEE (reference sequence). V trimming: 5 bases; J trimming: 10 bases; junction bases outside the gene matches: 17. The CDR3 sequence is 15 residues long. The CDR3, as DNA: TGTGCCAGCAGGCCACAGGGGCAGGACCAGGGGGTCCAGTACTTC. It translates to CASRPQGQDQGVQYF. The full variable domain, its missing parts supplied by reference TRBV5-4 and TRBJ2-5, is ETGVTQSPTHLIKTRGQQVTLRCSSQSGHNTVSWYQQALGQGPQFIFQYYREEENGRGNFPPRFSGLQFPNYSSELNVNALELDDSALYLCASRPQGQDQGVQYFGPGTRLLVL.

This chain links TRBV30 with TRBJ1-4; D gene ambiguous. The CDR3 is 15 residues long. Germline CDR1 and CDR2: GTSNPN and SVGIG (reference sequence). Deletions cut 0 bases from V and 7 bases from J, with 15 bases between. CDR3 residues: CAWSVPGMGSEKLFF. The CDR3 DNA follows: TGTGCCTGGAGTGTTCCTGGGATGGGGAGTGAAAAACTGTTTTTT.

V gene TRBV2 combines with J gene TRBJ2-1; TRBD2 matches 15 bases. The V gene end was trimmed by 2 bases and the J gene end by 10 bases; junction bases not matched to a gene: 12. The CDR3 runs 18 residues. Germline V gene lookup returns CDR1 SNHLY and CDR2 FYNNEI. CDR3 sequence: CASSETGLAGGRRREQFF. The CDR3 DNA is TGTGCCAGCAGTGAAACGGGACTAGCGGGAGGTAGGCGGAGGGAGCAGTTCTTC.

The V and J genes are TRBV2 and TRBJ1-5; TRBD1 might be the D (6 bases). The germline CDR1 and CDR2 sequences are SNHLY and FYNNEI. V was cut by 4 bases and J by 4 bases, with 11 bases left in between. This CDR3 is 14 amino acids long. CDR3 protein: CASSGVGGNQPQHF. The CDR3 DNA reads TGTGCCAGCAGTGGGGTAGGGGGAAATCAGCCCCAGCATTTT.

The J gene is TRBJ2-5, the V gene TRBV7-7; TRBD2 agrees at 11 bases. The V and J ends lost 6 bases and 5 bases, in that order; junction bases with no gene match: 8. This CDR3 comprises 15 residues. Germline CDR1 is SSHAT and CDR2 is FNYEAQ (reference sequence). The CDR3 is CASSRGLAGGETQYF. In nucleotides, the CDR3 is TGTGCCAGCAGTCGCGGACTAGCGGGTGGGGAGACCCAGTACTTC.

The chain has TRBV28 and TRBJ1-1; D remains unclear. The CDR3 runs to 13 residues. V lost 3 bases, J lost 3 bases, and 8 bases lay in between. Germline CDR1 and CDR2: MDHEN and SYDVKM. CDR3 bases: TGTGCCAGCAGTTTTCTTTCAGACACTGAAGCTTTCTTT. It codes for CASSFLSDTEAFF.

The V gene is TRBV15, the J gene TRBJ1-2; TRBD1 might be the D (6 bases). CDR1 is LNHNV, CDR2 YYDKDF, per germline (reference sequence). This CDR3 contains 16 residues. V shed 0 bases and J shed 5 bases, with 16 bases lying between them. The CDR3 sequence is CATSRDRTAVGYGYTF. The CDR3 DNA reads TGTGCCACCAGCAGAGACAGGACAGCAGTAGGTTATGGCTACACCTTC.

This chain connects TRBV7-6 to TRBJ2-7; perhaps TRBD2 as D (5 bases). Germline CDR1 is SGHVS and CDR2 is FNYEAQ. The V end was cut by 3 bases, the J end by 5 bases, with 20 bases between. The CDR3 consists of 16 residues. The CDR3 spells CASSFLGAEPLNEQYF. The DNA of the CDR3 is TGTGCCAGCAGCTTCCTGGGAGCGGAGCCCCTAAACGAGCAGTACTTC.

This chain uses TRBV3-1 (or the pseudogene TRBV3-2) with TRBJ1-2, with D possibly TRBD1 on 5 matching bases. V gave up 5 bases and J gave up 4 bases, with 17 bases separating them. Germline V lookup: CDR1 LGHDT, CDR2 YNNKEL (reference sequence). The CDR3 is made up of 15 amino acids. The CDR3, as DNA: TGTGCCAGCAGCTACGGACACACGACGGGCTATGGCTACACCTTC. Protein product: CASSYGHTTGYGYTF.

This rearrangement joins TRBV11-2 to TRBJ2-7; D ambiguous. Trimming removed 1 base from V and 2 bases from J, with 6 bases in between. The germline CDR1 and CDR2 sequences are SGHAT and FQNNGV. This CDR3 contains 13 residues. As DNA, the CDR3 is TGTGCCAGCAGCTTAGCGCCCACCTACGAGCAGTACTTC. It yields the protein CASSLAPTYEQYF.

This chain joins TRBV29-1 and TRBJ2-1; 7 bases match TRBD2. This CDR3 region has 15 residues. V was clipped by 5 bases and J by 3 bases; unmatched bases: 10. The germline V gene encodes CDR1 SQVTM and CDR2 ANQGSEA. The CDR3 DNA reads as TGCAGCGTTCGGAAGGCTAGCGGTTACTACAATGAGCAGTTCTTC. Amino acid sequence: CSVRKASGYYNEQFF.

This clone was detected only once. The genes are TRBV30 and TRBJ1-4, with D hard to call. Germline assignment: CDR1 GTSNPN and CDR2 SVGIG (reference sequence). Trimming took off 1 base at V and 4 bases at J, with 10 bases between the two ends. This CDR3 spans 14 amino acids. This CDR3 reads CAWSGDRSNEKLFF. The CDR3 DNA is TGTGCCTGGAGTGGCGACCGAAGTAATGAAAAACTGTTTTTT.

The gene calls are TRBV19 and TRBJ2-7, with a tentative D call TRBD2 (6 bases). There are 16 residues in the CDR3. CDR1 LNHDA and CDR2 SQIVND come from the germline V gene (reference sequence). With 2 bases removed from V and 1 base from J, the gap between germline ends came to 15 bases. The DNA for the CDR3 is TGTGCCAGTAGTATAAGCGGGCACCGACCTTCCTACGAGCAGTACTTC. It translates to CASSISGHRPSYEQYF. Full variable domain (remainder filled in from reference TRBV19 and TRBJ2-7): DGGITQSPKYLFRKEGQNVTLSCEQNLNHDAMYWYRQDPGQGLRLIYYSQIVNDFQKGDIAEGYSVSREKKESFPLTVTSAQKNPTAFYLCASSISGHRPSYEQYFGPGTRLTVT.

The chain uses TRBV24-1 and TRBJ1-5, with D unclear. Trimming removed 5 bases at V and 0 bases at J, with 4 bases between. This CDR3 comprises 13 residues. Looked up from germline, CDR1 is KGHDR and CDR2 is SFDVKD. The CDR3 loop is CATSVNSNQPQHF. Written as DNA, the CDR3 is TGTGCCACCAGTGTCAATAGCAATCAGCCCCAGCATTTT.

This chain joins TRBV12-3 or TRBV12-4 and TRBJ2-3; D call uncertain. CDR3 length: 12 amino acids. The V end was cut by 7 bases, the J end by 0 bases, with 5 bases between. The CDR3 coding sequence is TGTGCCAGCACTTGGAGCACAGATACGCAGTATTTT. Translation gives CASTWSTDTQYF.

About this clone itself: Other DNA sequences in the same sample also yield this CDR3. The rearrangement uses TRBV30 and TRBJ2-7, with D tentatively TRBD1 (6 bases). Germline V CDR1 and CDR2: GTSNPN, SVGIG (reference sequence). CDR3 length: 11 residues. V gave up 2 bases and J gave up 4 bases, with 6 bases separating them. CDR3 DNA: TGTGCCTGGAGTCAGGGGTACGAGCAGTACTTC. Protein sequence: CAWSQGYEQYF.

The V call is TRBV2, the J call TRBJ1-5; possibly TRBD1 for D (5 bases). Between the trimmed V and J ends, which lost 8 bases and 6 bases, there was a span of 23 bases. Germline V gene sequence: CDR1 SNHLY, CDR2 FYNNEI. The CDR3 sequence is 16 residues long. The CDR3 loop is CASGAELQGVFQPQHF. The CDR3 bases are TGTGCCAGCGGCGCCGAGCTGCAGGGAGTTTTTCAGCCCCAGCATTTT.